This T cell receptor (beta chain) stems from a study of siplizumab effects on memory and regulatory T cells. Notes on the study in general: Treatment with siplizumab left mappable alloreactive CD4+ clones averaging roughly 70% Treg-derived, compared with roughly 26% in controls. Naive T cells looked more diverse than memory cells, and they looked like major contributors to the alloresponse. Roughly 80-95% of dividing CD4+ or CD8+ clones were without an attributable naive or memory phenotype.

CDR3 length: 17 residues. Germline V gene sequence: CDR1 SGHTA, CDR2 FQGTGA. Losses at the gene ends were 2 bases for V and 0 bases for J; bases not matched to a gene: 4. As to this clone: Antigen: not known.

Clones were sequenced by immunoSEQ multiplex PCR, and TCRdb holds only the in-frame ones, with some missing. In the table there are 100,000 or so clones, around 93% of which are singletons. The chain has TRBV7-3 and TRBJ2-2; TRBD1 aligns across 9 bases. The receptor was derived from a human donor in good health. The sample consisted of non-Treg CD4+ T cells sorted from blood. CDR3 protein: CASSLERQGANTGELFF. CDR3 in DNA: TGTGCCAGCAGCTTAGAACGACAGGGGGCGAACACCGGGGAGCTGTTTTTT.